These 25 T cell receptor beta chains were all obtained from the same sample, sequenced in a study of T cell responses to AZD1222 COVID-19 vaccine. Here immunoSEQ multiplex PCR was the method, and the copy in TCRdb shows in-frame clones only, minus some. Among about 64,000 clones listed, 80% were seen once. Material: peripheral blood, obtained 28 days after the second AZD1222 dose. These receptors originate from an adult who received the AZD1222 COVID-19 vaccine.

The rearrangement links TRBV30 to TRBJ1-2; D is unresolved. This CDR3 contains 14 residues. Between the trimmed V and J ends, which lost 2 bases and 2 bases, there was a span of 12 bases. Germline values: CDR1 GTSNPN, CDR2 SVGIG (reference sequence). This CDR3 is CAWSLGGRNYGYTF. The CDR3 DNA reads TGTGCCTGGAGTCTAGGAGGACGGAACTATGGCTACACCTTC.

This sequence joins TRBV5-8 and TRBJ1-3, with D unresolved. This CDR3 comprises 15 residues. Germline-derived CDR1 and CDR2 are SGHTS and YDEGEE. Trimming left V 4 bases short and J 0 bases short, with 11 bases between. CDR3 sequence (DNA): TGTGCCAGCAGCAAAAGTTTTCTCTCTGGAAACACCATATATTTT. Protein product: CASSKSFLSGNTIYF.

This CDR3 reads CASSLSGGTITDTQYF. In DNA form, the CDR3 reads TGTGCCAGCAGCTTAAGCGGAGGGACGATCACAGATACGCAGTATTTT. The rearrangement links TRBV7-2 to TRBJ2-3, with D possibly TRBD2 on 6 matching bases. This CDR3 spans 16 amino acids. Germline CDR1 and CDR2: SGHTA and FQGNSA. The V end was cut by 2 bases, the J end by 2 bases, with 14 bases between. The full variable domain, its missing parts supplied by reference TRBV7-2 and TRBJ2-3, is GAGVSQSPSNKVTEKGKDVELRCDPISGHTALYWYRQSLGQGLEFLIYFQGNSAPDKSGLPSDRFSAERTGGSVSTLTIQRTQQEDSAVYLCASSLSGGTITDTQYFGPGTRLTVL.

V gene TRBV18 combines with J gene TRBJ2-2, with TRBD2 identical over 7 bases. Losses at the gene ends were 2 bases for V and 6 bases for J; bases not matched to a gene: 9. CDR3 length: 16 residues. The germline CDR1 and CDR2 sequences are KGHSH and LQKENI. DNA of the CDR3: TGTGCCAGCTCACCAGGAGCTAGCGGAGGCGCCGGGGAGCTGTTTTTT. Amino acids: CASSPGASGGAGELFF. The full variable domain, in which reference TRBV18 and TRBJ2-2 provide the parts outside the CDR3, is NAGVMQNPRHLVRRRGQEARLRCSPMKGHSHVYWYRQLPEEGLKFMVYLQKENIIDESGMPKERFSAEFPKEGPSILRIQQVVRGDSAAYFCASSPGASGGAGELFFGEGSRLTVL.

This sequence joins TRBV27 and TRBJ1-6; possible D gene TRBD1, 5 bases. V dropped 4 bases and J dropped 9 bases, with 16 bases sitting between them. The CDR3 has 15 amino acids. The germline V gene encodes CDR1 MNHEY and CDR2 SMNVEV (reference sequence). CDR3 residues: CASSSIPGPTSPLHF. For the CDR3, the DNA is TGTGCCAGCAGTTCGATACCGGGACCGACTTCACCCCTCCACTTT.

This clone was observed once. The chain carries TRBV5-1 and TRBJ2-1; 8 bases line up with TRBD2. V lost 0 bases to trimming and J lost 7 bases; unmatched junction nucleotides: 9. CDR1 SGHRS and CDR2 YFSETQ come from the germline V gene. This CDR3 is 16 amino acids long. The CDR3 DNA reads TGCGCCAGCAGCTTGGATTTGCGGGGGGCACTGAATGAGCAGTTCTTC. Amino acid sequence: CASSLDLRGALNEQFF. Filled out from reference TRBV5-1 and TRBJ2-1, the complete variable domain reads KAGVTQTPRYLIKTRGQQVTLSCSPISGHRSVSWYQQTPGQGLQFLFEYFSETQRNKGNFPGRFSGRQFSNSRSEMNVSTLELGDSALYLCASSLDLRGALNEQFFGPGTRLTVL.

V and J are TRBV5-4 and TRBJ1-2; D gene ambiguous. Germline CDR1 and CDR2: SGHNT and YYREEE (reference sequence). The CDR3 is 15 residues long. Between the trimmed V and J ends, which lost 0 bases and 6 bases, there was a span of 15 bases. CDR3 residues: CASSLGPVIGNGYTF. The CDR3 bases are TGTGCCAGCAGCTTGGGCCCCGTAATAGGGAATGGCTACACCTTC.

The chain links TRBV9 to TRBJ1-5; D ambiguous. CDR3 length: 16 residues. Germline CDR1 reads SGDLS; CDR2 reads YYNGEE. V lost 0 bases and J 1 base, leaving 11 bases between the germline ends. For the CDR3, the DNA is TGTGCCAGCAGCGTAGGAGGGTCAGGCAGCAATCAGCCCCAGCATTTT. Translation: CASSVGGSGSNQPQHF.

This sequence joins TRBV18 and TRBJ1-3, with TRBD1 as a possible D gene (6 bases). Germline CDR1 reads KGHSH; CDR2 reads LQKENI. V was clipped by 3 bases and J by 2 bases, with 14 bases between them. This CDR3 is 16 amino acids long. CDR3 nucleotides: TGTGCCAGCTCACCTCTACTGACAGGACCTGGAAACACCATATATTTT. Its protein is CASSPLLTGPGNTIYF.

The chain employs TRBV7-9 and TRBJ1-6; possible D gene TRBD1, 6 bases. Trimming pared 6 bases from V and 10 bases from J, leaving 19 bases between. CDR1 and CDR2 (germline): SEHNR, FQNEAQ (reference sequence). The CDR3 is 15 residues long. The CDR3 DNA reads TGTGCCAGCAGTCCCGGGGGGCGTCGGGGCTCACCCCTCCACTTT. Protein: CASSPGGRRGSPLHF.

This clone has just one count. The CDR3: CASSPQRGEGPLHF. DNA of the CDR3: TGTGCCAGCTCCCCCCAAAGGGGGGAAGGACCCCTCCACTTT. The rearrangement links TRBV18 to TRBJ1-6, with D possibly being TRBD1 (6 bases). The CDR3 has 14 amino acids. V dropped 6 bases and J dropped 12 bases, with 18 bases sitting between them. From germline, CDR1 is KGHSH and CDR2 LQKENI.

The chain employs TRBV6-2 or TRBV6-3 and TRBJ1-5; 9 bases map to TRBD1. With V trimmed by 0 bases and J by 2 bases, 5 bases remained unmatched. Germline lookup yields CDR1 MNHEY and CDR2 SVGEGT. The CDR3 totals 17 residues. This CDR3 reads CASSYSGQGQGNQPQHF. CDR3 DNA: TGTGCCAGCAGTTACTCCGGACAGGGGCAGGGCAATCAGCCCCAGCATTTT.

The chain employs TRBV2 and TRBJ2-7, with D perhaps given as TRBD1 or TRBD2 (5 bases each). The CDR3 loop spans 14 amino acids. CDR1 SNHLY and CDR2 FYNNEI come from the germline V gene. V lost 5 bases to trimming and J lost 7 bases, with 18 bases between them. CDR3 loop: CASSQIRDAGEQYF. CDR3 DNA: TGTGCCAGCAGTCAAATCCGGGACGCAGGAGAGCAGTACTTC.

V gene TRBV28 combines with J gene TRBJ2-1, with TRBD1 matching over 8 bases. The CDR3 covers 19 residues. The germline CDR1 and CDR2 sequences are MDHEN and SYDVKM. V lost 6 bases and J lost 3; bases outside the gene matches: 19. The CDR3 DNA follows: TGTGCCAGCAGCTCGTGGGGGACAGGTACCACTGGGGACTACAATGAGCAGTTCTTC. Its protein product is CASSSWGTGTTGDYNEQFF.

The chain carries TRBV5-4 and TRBJ2-5; 10 nucleotides align to TRBD2. From germline, CDR1 is SGHNT and CDR2 YYREEE (reference sequence). The CDR3 extends over 15 amino acids. V lost 2 bases, J lost 5 bases, and 6 bases stayed unmatched. The CDR3 bases are TGTGCCAGCAGCTTAGCGGGGGGGCCATTTGAGACCCAGTACTTC. Residues: CASSLAGGPFETQYF.

The rearrangement uses TRBV5-4 and TRBJ1-3; 8 bases match TRBD1. V shed 1 base, J shed 8 bases, and the junction held 2 bases outside the gene matches. Germline V gene lookup returns CDR1 SGHNT and CDR2 YYREEE (reference sequence). The CDR3 is made up of 13 amino acids. CDR3 sequence (DNA): TGTGCCAGCAGCTTGACAGGGGGGGACACCATATATTTT. This gives the protein CASSLTGGDTIYF.

The chain couples TRBV27 to TRBJ1-6; no clear D. This CDR3 has 14 residues. Trimming took 3 bases from V and 8 from J, leaving 11 bases between them. The germline CDR1 and CDR2 sequences are MNHEY and SMNVEV (reference sequence). CDR3 DNA: TGTGCCAGCAGTTTGGTTAGGGAAGATTCACCCCTCCACTTT. Translated, it gives CASSLVREDSPLHF.

The rearrangement links TRBV4-1 to TRBJ1-3; tentatively, D is TRBD1 (5 bases). The germline V gene encodes CDR1 MGHRA and CDR2 YSYEKL. Trimming stripped 6 bases from V and 6 bases from J, with 18 bases between. This CDR3 has 15 residues. The CDR3 here is CASSPVRPGANTIYF. The CDR3 bases are TGCGCCAGCAGTCCCGTCAGACCTGGGGCAAACACCATATATTTT.

The gene calls are TRBV3-1 (or the pseudogene TRBV3-2) and TRBJ1-6; 10 bases agree with TRBD1. The CDR3 covers 18 residues. The germline gives CDR1 LGHDT, CDR2 YNNKEL (reference sequence). V was pared by 1 base and J by 6 bases, with 9 bases of the junction left unmatched. CDR3 DNA sequence: TGTGCCAGCAGCCAAGTATTTGTTCGGGACAGGGGTAATTCACCCCTCCACTTT. It yields the protein CASSQVFVRDRGNSPLHF.

The CDR3 DNA reads as TGTGCCAGCAGCGTAGCTCTCGCGGGCCTCGGAGGGGACACTGAAGCTTTCTTT. Amino acids: CASSVALAGLGGDTEAFF. This rearrangement joins TRBV9 to TRBJ1-1, with D possibly matching TRBD1 (5 bases). Germline values: CDR1 SGDLS, CDR2 YYNGEE. V lost 0 bases and J 3 bases, leaving 21 bases between the germline ends. The CDR3 runs 18 residues.

This clone was observed a single time. CDR3 nucleotide sequence: TGCAGCGCCGGGGATCGGGGAACAGATACGCAGTATTTT. Translating gives CSAGDRGTDTQYF. V usage is TRBV29-1 and J usage is TRBJ2-3; D might be TRBD2 (5 bases). The CDR3 has 13 residues. V lost 7 bases to trimming and J lost 3 bases, with 14 bases between them. Germline lookup yields CDR1 SQVTM and CDR2 ANQGSEA.

V usage is TRBV7-9 and J usage is TRBJ2-3; 9 bases are a match to TRBD2. This CDR3 spans 17 amino acids. CDR1 and CDR2 from the germline V gene are SEHNR and FQNEAQ (reference sequence). V shed 5 bases and J 4 bases; nucleotides not matched to a gene: 13. CDR3 nucleotides: TGTGCCAGCAGCCGGGGCGGCGGGGGGGCCTCGGCAGATACGCAGTATTTT. Its translation is CASSRGGGGASADTQYF. The full variable domain, in which reference TRBV7-9 and TRBJ2-3 provide the parts outside the CDR3, is DTGVSQNPRHKITKRGQNVTFRCDPISEHNRLYWYRQTLGQGPEFLTYFQNEAQLEKSRLLSDRFSAERPKGSFSTLEIQRTEQGDSAMYLCASSRGGGGASADTQYFGPGTRLTVL.

This chain connects TRBV6-1 to TRBJ2-5; 7 bases are shared with TRBD1. There are 17 residues in the CDR3. The germline V gene has CDR1 MNHNS and CDR2 SASEGT. V lost 1 base and J lost 5; bases outside the gene matches: 13. DNA for the CDR3: TGTGCCAGCAGTGAAGAATTGAGGGCAGGGGGTTATGAGACCCAGTACTTC. It codes for CASSEELRAGGYETQYF.

The count of this clone is one. This chain connects TRBV29-1 to TRBJ1-3; D remains ambiguous. Looked up from germline, CDR1 is SQVTM and CDR2 is ANQGSEA. The CDR3 contains 11 residues. Trimming pared 3 bases from V and 8 bases from J, leaving 8 bases between. CDR3 nucleotide sequence: TGCAGCGTTGATAGGGAACACACCATATATTTT. This codes for CSVDREHTIYF.

The chain is built from TRBV9 and TRBJ1-4; 7 bases are a match to TRBD1. CDR1 and CDR2 (germline): SGDLS, YYNGEE. The CDR3 spans 14 residues. The trim removed 4 bases at V and 8 bases at J, leaving 8 bases unmatched. CDR3 DNA: TGTGCCAGCAGCACACATACAGGGGACGAAAAACTGTTTTTT. It encodes CASSTHTGDEKLFF.